The rows below give T cell receptor beta chains drawn from one sample of a study of OX40 agonist ivuxolimab in advanced cancers. Repertoires were generated with immunoSEQ multiplex PCR, while TCRdb's copy carries only in-frame clones and drops some. Counted here are about 82,000 clones, around 78% occurring once; the ten biggest clones make up 0.7% to 0.9%. Here the sequenced sample was CD4+ or CD8+ T cells sorted from blood, taken in a trial of the OX40 agonist ivuxolimab. These receptors were collected from an adult with an advanced solid tumor such as melanoma, head and neck, liver or kidney cancer. Each CDR3 is given with its conserved first and last residue. A D gene is named only where the DNA matches it firmly. The size field is filled for only some rows; it gives once, few, many or a size class.

>TRBJ1-1|-|TRBV6-1|-
CASSVSGGWTEAFF
TGTGCCAGCAGTGTGTCGGGTGGTTGGACTGAAGCTTTCTTT
>TRBJ1-6|-|TRBV19|-
CASSQAKVNSPLHF
TGTGCCAGTAGTCAGGCCAAGGTTAATTCACCCCTCCACTTT
>TRBJ1-2|TRBD1|TRBV2|-
CASSWDRVYGYTF
TGTGCCAGCAGCTGGGACAGGGTTTATGGCTACACCTTC
>TRBJ1-2|-|TRBV18|few
CASSLDSTGYGYTF
TGTGCCAGCTCACTGGACTCCACGGGCTATGGCTACACCTTC
>TRBJ1-1|-|TRBV12-5|many
CASGSTENTEAFF
TGTGCTAGTGGTTCTACAGAGAACACTGAAGCTTTCTTT
>TRBJ1-5|-|TRBV19|-
CASSPIINQPQHF
TGTGCCAGTAGCCCCATCATTAATCAGCCCCAGCATTTT
>TRBJ2-7|-|TRBV15|-
CATSVQGYEQYF
TGTGCCACCAGCGTACAGGGTTACGAGCAGTACTTC
>TRBJ1-1|-|TRBV21-1|-
CASSKGGARVGRSTEAFF
TGTGCCAGCAGCAAAGGGGGGGCAAGGGTAGGGCGTAGCACTGAAGCTTTCTTT
>TRBJ2-7|TRBD2|TRBV7-2|-
CASRPTSDSYEQYF
TGTGCCAGCAGACCGACTAGCGACTCCTACGAGCAGTACTTC
>TRBJ2-7|-|TRBV4-3|once
CASSQDLGGTTRYEQYF
TGCGCCAGCAGCCAAGATTTGGGGGGGACAACACGTTACGAGCAGTACTTC
>TRBJ1-6|-|TRBV20-1|-
CSTGSPDGLHF
TGCAGTACTGGCAGCCCCGACGGCCTCCACTTT
>TRBJ2-5|TRBD2|TRBV5-1|once
CASSLVAGDLQETQYF
TGCGCCAGCAGCTTGGTAGCGGGGGATTTACAAGAGACCCAGTACTTC
>TRBJ1-2|-|TRBV11-1|-
CASSPIYTIEGYTF
TGTGCCAGCAGCCCTATCTACACAATTGAGGGCTACACCTTC
>TRBJ2-6|-|TRBV21-1|-
CASSRGSGANVLTF
TGTGCCAGCAGCAGGGGGTCTGGGGCCAACGTCCTGACTTTC
>TRBJ2-3|-|TRBV27|-
CASNLRGTDTQYF
TGTGCCAGCAACCTTCGGGGCACAGATACGCAGTATTTT